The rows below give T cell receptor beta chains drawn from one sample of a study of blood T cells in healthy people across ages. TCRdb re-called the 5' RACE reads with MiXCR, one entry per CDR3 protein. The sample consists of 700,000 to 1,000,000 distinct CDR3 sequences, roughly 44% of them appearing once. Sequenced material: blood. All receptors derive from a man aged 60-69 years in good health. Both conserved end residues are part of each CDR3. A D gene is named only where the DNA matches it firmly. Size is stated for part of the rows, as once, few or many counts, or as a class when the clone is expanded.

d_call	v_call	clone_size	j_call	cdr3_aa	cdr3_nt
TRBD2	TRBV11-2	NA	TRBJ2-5	CASSPGLAGWQETQYF	TGTGCCAGCAGCCCCGGACTAGCGGGTTGGCAAGAGACCCAGTACTTC
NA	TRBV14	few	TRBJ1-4	CASSQEPYDEKLFF	TGTGCCAGCAGCCAAGAACCTTACGATGAAAAACTGTTTTTT
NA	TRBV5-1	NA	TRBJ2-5	CASSWRGRQETQYF	TGCGCCAGCAGCTGGAGAGGTCGCCAAGAGACCCAGTACTTC
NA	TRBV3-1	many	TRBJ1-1	CASSQGGNTEAFF	TGTGCCAGCAGCCAAGGAGGGAACACTGAAGCTTTCTTT
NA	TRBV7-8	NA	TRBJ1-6	CTSSFSISPGSYNSPLHF	TGTACCAGCAGCTTTTCTATCAGTCCTGGCTCCTATAATTCACCCCTCCACTTT
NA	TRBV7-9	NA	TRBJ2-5	CASSLVWWEQYF	TGTGCCAGCAGCTTAGTCTGGTGGGAGCAGTACTTC
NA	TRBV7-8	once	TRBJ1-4	CASSLTNRQEKLFF	TGTGCCAGCAGCTTAACAAACCGACAGGAAAAACTGTTTTTT
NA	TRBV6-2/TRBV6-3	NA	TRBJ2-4	CASSYGQLENIQYF	TGTGCCAGCAGTTACGGTCAGCTCGAAAACATTCAGTACTTC
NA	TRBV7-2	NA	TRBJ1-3	CASSLAGAQTIYF	TGTGCCAGCAGCTTAGCGGGAGCCCAAACCATATATTTT
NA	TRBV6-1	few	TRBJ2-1	CASRPWYNEQFF	TGTGCCAGTAGGCCATGGTACAATGAGCAGTTCTTC
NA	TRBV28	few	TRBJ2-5	CASSSRMRGSQETQYF	TGTGCCAGCAGCTCTCGCATGAGAGGGTCCCAAGAGACCCAGTACTTC
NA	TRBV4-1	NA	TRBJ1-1	CASSQVLNTEAFF	TGCGCCAGCAGCCAAGTCTTGAACACTGAAGCTTTCTTT
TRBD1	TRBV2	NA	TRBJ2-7	CASCLGQGIYEQYF	TGTGCCAGCTGTTTGGGACAGGGTATCTACGAGCAGTACTTC
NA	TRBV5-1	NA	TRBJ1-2	CANSYGYQQVGAIYGYTF	TGCGCCAACAGCTACGGATATCAGCAGGTGGGAGCGATTTATGGCTACACCTTC
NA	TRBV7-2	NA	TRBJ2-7	CASSSNTGFEQYF	TGTGCCAGCAGCTCTAATACGGGGTTCGAGCAGTACTTC
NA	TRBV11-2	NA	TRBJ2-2	CASSLVGNTGVLFF	TGTGCCAGCAGCTTAGTAGGGAACACAGGCGTGCTGTTTTTT